This TCR beta chain was retrieved from a study of cytotoxic CD8 clonotypes in ibrutinib-treated CLL (dated by TCRdb to the early 2020s). Some background on the complete study: The cohort included more than 14 treatment-naive and fewer than 12 relapsed/refractory patients; 17 were IGHV unmutated. Partial responses were observed in approximately 24 patients and complete responses in 2; after a median follow-up of 68 months, remission was maintained in 15 or so patients and progression was observed in approximately 12. Response samples were obtained after a median of roughly 13 months of treatment, with a range of roughly 6 to 40 months. On average, each sample had roughly 230,000 productive templates and 94,082 productive rearrangements. Longitudinal samples were available for about 30% of the roughly 90 trial participants. Cryopreserved peripheral blood mononuclear cells were collected at three points: before therapy, at response, and at either sustained remission or disease progression. Every sample from remission and from progressive disease was obtained while the patients were still on ibrutinib. Overall results and qualifications from the work: An increase in clonality was observed at ibrutinib response, with clonality remaining stable during sustained remission and falling back toward baseline at progression. Public clonotypes were rare and either shrank or stayed stable during treatment, and the rise in clonality at ibrutinib response reflected expansion of private clonotypes. Baseline clonality was found to be higher than that of age-matched healthy donors and was strongly correlated with circulating CD8+ T-cell counts. Lymph node repertoires were not examined, and the timing of sampling was not matched between patients in sustained remission and those whose disease progressed.

On this clone itself: No cognate antigen has been identified for it. No quality values exist for individual bases; no much larger clone is one base distant.

Between the V and J ends, shortened by 1 base and 4 bases respectively, the junction contains 15 bases. From the germline V gene, CDR1 is SGHDT and CDR2 is YYEEEE. The CDR3 starts with the cysteine, ends with the phenylalanine, and has 16 residues. Only the CDR3 part of the read is kept: 48 bases, read in frame from the first base. A MiSeq instrument was used for deep resolution sequencing, which targeted depths ranging from 1 in 1 million up to 1 in 200,000 T cells, with coverage averaging 10x for each clonotype. The immunoSEQ hsTCRB Kit was used to generate TCR beta libraries. On the authors' methods: The data were analyzed with ImmunoSEQ Analyzer and ImmunoSEQ Data Assistant, and V, D and J gene assignments followed IMGT definitions. Clonality, which ranges from 0 to 1, was calculated by subtracting the normalized Shannon entropy of productive rearrangement frequencies from one. Only overrepresented clonotypes making up at least 0.05% of each patient's repertoire were included in the public clonotype analysis. About twelve age-matched healthy donor repertoires from immuneACCESS were used as controls for clonality. In TCRdb, the immuneACCESS table is reduced to in-frame sequences with V and J assigned. These tables do not hold every clone; where another copy was compared, an unresolved V gene accounts for under half, and the others remain unexplained. V and J calls and clone size are as listed in that table; D and trimming were resolved from the DNA. The sample data list about 58,000 clones, and approximately 71% of these were observed just once. Of the sample, around 42% falls within the top ten clones.

According to the study, the label for this sample's time point signals: approximately eleven months on ibrutinib. For TCR beta library preparation, approximately 2.2 micrograms of genomic DNA were isolated from cryopreserved PBMCs. Longitudinal blood samples from CLL patients on ibrutinib monotherapy underwent high-throughput TCR beta sequencing. Patients were enrolled in a phase 2 open-label single-center ibrutinib monotherapy trial. The V and J genes are TRBV5-6 and TRBJ1-5; a tentative D call is TRBD1 (5 bases match). Material: PBMCs, obtained after 12 months of ibrutinib treatment. The sequence was collected from a human donor with chronic lymphocytic leukemia. The sequence in DNA is TGTGCCAGCAGCTTGCGCCTGGGGGGAGGTAATCAGCCCCAGCATTTT. Protein translation: CASSLRLGGGNQPQHF.